These 29 T cell receptor beta chains originate from one sample sequenced in a study of OX40 agonist ivuxolimab in advanced cancers. The data were produced by immunoSEQ multiplex PCR, yet TCRdb's version contains in-frame clones alone and is incomplete. The sample lists around 86,000 clones, approximately 88% seen once, with 2.5% to 3% in the top ten. The starting material was CD4+ or CD8+ T cells sorted from blood, obtained in a trial of the OX40 agonist ivuxolimab. Source of these receptors: an adult with an advanced solid tumor such as melanoma, head and neck, liver or kidney cancer.

The chain couples TRBV11-2 to TRBJ2-5; TRBD2 agrees at 14 bases. This CDR3 is 15 amino acids long. Germline V gene data show CDR1 as SGHAT and CDR2 as FQNNGV. V lost 3 bases, J lost 4 bases, and 1 base stayed unmatched. The CDR3 reads CASSLTSGGAETQYF. In DNA form, the CDR3 reads TGTGCCAGCAGCTTGACTAGCGGGGGGGCAGAGACCCAGTACTTC. The entire variable domain, with the rest obtained from reference TRBV11-2 and TRBJ2-5, is as follows: EAGVAQSPRYKIIEKRQSVAFWCNPISGHATLYWYQQILGQGPKLLIQFQNNGVVDDSQLPKDRFSAERLKGVDSTLKIQPAKLEDSAVYLCASSLTSGGAETQYFGPGTRLLVL.

This chain joins TRBV7-2 and TRBJ2-1, with D unclear. Trimming took 1 base from V and 2 from J, leaving 9 bases between them. Germline lookup yields CDR1 SGHTA and CDR2 FQGNSA. This CDR3 has 15 amino acids. The CDR3 DNA follows: TGTGCCAGCAGCTTAGTGATAGGGACCTACAATGAGCAGTTCTTC. Amino acids: CASSLVIGTYNEQFF.

The rearrangement joins TRBV28 to TRBJ2-5; D remains ambiguous. The CDR3 covers 14 residues. Germline assignment: CDR1 MDHEN and CDR2 SYDVKM. V dropped 5 bases and J dropped 2 bases, with 12 bases sitting between them. The CDR3 DNA reads as TGTGCCAGCAGTCCCCGGCAAAGACAAGAGACCCAGTACTTC. Amino acid sequence: CASSPRQRQETQYF.

The gene calls are TRBV27 and TRBJ1-2, with D tentatively TRBD1 (5 bases). The CDR3 is 15 residues long. Trimming left V 3 bases short and J 8 bases short, with 19 bases between. Per the germline V gene, CDR1 is MNHEY and CDR2 is SMNVEV (reference sequence). The CDR3 nucleotides are TGTGCCAGCAGTTTTGATCGCAGGTTGGCAGGGGGCTACACCTTC. Protein sequence: CASSFDRRLAGGYTF.

The chain employs TRBV6-1 and TRBJ2-7, with D possibly matching TRBD1 (5 bases). The CDR3 has 11 amino acids. Trimming cost V 2 bases and J 7 bases, with 6 bases left between them. CDR1 is MNHNS, CDR2 SASEGT, per germline. In DNA, the CDR3 is TGTGCCAGCAGTGAAAACAGGGAGCAGTACGTC. Translated: CASSENREQYV.

The V call is TRBV7-2, the J call TRBJ1-3, with 7 positions matching TRBD1. The CDR3 consists of 16 residues. V dropped 2 bases and J dropped 4; count of bases not matched to a gene: 8. Germline CDR1 and CDR2: SGHTA and FQGNSA. CDR3 nucleotides: TGTGCCAGCAGCTTAAGTATTAAGGGGGCGGGAAACACCATATATTTT. Protein sequence: CASSLSIKGAGNTIYF.

The chain couples TRBV9 to TRBJ1-2; D call uncertain. V was pared by 3 bases and J by 8 bases, with 11 bases between. This CDR3 is 12 amino acids long. CDR1 is SGDLS and CDR2 is YYNGEE in the germline V gene. The CDR3, as DNA: TGTGCCAGCAGCGCCCACAAGGGAGGCTACACCTTC. It translates to CASSAHKGGYTF.

The chain carries TRBV11-2 and TRBJ2-3; TRBD1 or TRBD2 may be the D gene (5 bases each). The CDR3 spans 14 residues. V was clipped by 0 bases and J by 10 bases, with 14 bases between them. Germline CDR1 SGHAT, CDR2 FQNNGV. The CDR3 sequence is CASSLERGRTAQYF. CDR3 DNA sequence: TGTGCCAGCAGCTTAGAGAGGGGACGTACCGCGCAGTATTTT.

The chain joins TRBV28 to TRBJ1-1; TRBD1 matches at 7 bases. Germline CDR1 reads MDHEN; CDR2 reads SYDVKM. The CDR3 spans 15 residues. The V segment lost 4 bases and the J segment 7 bases; nucleotides outside the gene matches: 12. The DNA for the CDR3 is TGTGCCAGCAGTTCTATCGGGACAGCCCTGGGTGAAGCTTTCTTT. It codes for CASSSIGTALGEAFF.

The V and J genes are TRBV27 and TRBJ1-4; the match to TRBD1 covers 10 bases. Germline V gene lookup returns CDR1 MNHEY and CDR2 SMNVEV (reference sequence). The CDR3 is 14 residues long. J gave up 4 bases and V 6 bases, and 2 bases lay outside the gene matches. CDR3 amino acids: CASRGQGSNEKLFF. CDR3 coding DNA: TGTGCCAGCAGGGGACAGGGGAGTAATGAAAAACTGTTTTTT.

V is TRBV7-9 and J is TRBJ2-5; the D gene could be TRBD1 or TRBD2 (6 bases each). CDR3 length: 13 residues. The germline gives CDR1 SEHNR, CDR2 FQNEAQ (reference sequence). V was cut by 6 bases and J by 5 bases, with 13 bases left in between. The CDR3 DNA sequence: TGTGCCAGCAGTTTCTTAGGGGGGGAGACCCAGTACTTC. Its translation: CASSFLGGETQYF. The entire variable domain, with the rest obtained from reference TRBV7-9 and TRBJ2-5, is as follows: DTGVSQNPRHKITKRGQNVTFRCDPISEHNRLYWYRQTLGQGPEFLTYFQNEAQLEKSRLLSDRFSAERPKGSFSTLEIQRTEQGDSAMYLCASSFLGGETQYFGPGTRLLVL.

The V gene is TRBV10-3, the J gene TRBJ1-5; D remains unclear. The CDR3 is made up of 12 amino acids. Trimming cost V 0 bases and J 8 bases, with 5 bases left between them. Germline values: CDR1 ENHRY, CDR2 SYGVKD. Written as DNA, the CDR3 is TGTGCCATCAGTGAGTCACCCGAGCCCCAGCATTTT. It specifies CAISESPEPQHF.

The chain is built from TRBV7-2 and TRBJ1-2; unclear D gene. V shed 1 base and J shed 4 bases, with 13 bases lying between them. The CDR3 length is 15 residues. Germline V gene lookup returns CDR1 SGHTA and CDR2 FQGNSA. As DNA, the CDR3 is TGTGCCAGCAGCTTAGAGACTAATACCGGCTATGGCTACACCTTC. It codes for CASSLETNTGYGYTF.

This sequence joins TRBV11-2 and TRBJ1-1, with D possibly being TRBD1 (5 bases). The CDR3 contains 15 residues. Trimming cost V 4 bases and J 7 bases, with 19 bases left between them. The germline gives CDR1 SGHAT, CDR2 FQNNGV. As DNA, the CDR3 is TGTGCCAGCAGCTCCCATCCTGGGGACCTTATTGAAGCTTTCTTT. It specifies CASSSHPGDLIEAFF. The full variable domain, with the rest looked up from reference TRBV11-2 and TRBJ1-1, is EAGVAQSPRYKIIEKRQSVAFWCNPISGHATLYWYQQILGQGPKLLIQFQNNGVVDDSQLPKDRFSAERLKGVDSTLKIQPAKLEDSAVYLCASSSHPGDLIEAFFGQGTRLTVV.

This sequence joins TRBV29-1 and TRBJ2-1, with 15 bases aligning to TRBD2. V dropped 2 bases and J dropped 8; count of bases not matched to a gene: 7. Germline CDR1 reads SQVTM; CDR2 reads ANQGSEA. This CDR3 comprises 16 residues. The CDR3 here is CSVEPWTSGGGYEQFF. The CDR3 DNA is TGCAGCGTTGAACCCTGGACTAGCGGGGGGGGTTATGAGCAGTTCTTC.

The chain links TRBV7-3 to TRBJ1-1, with no clear D. Trimming took 4 bases from V and 2 from J, leaving 11 bases between them. The CDR3 loop spans 14 amino acids. From germline, CDR1 is SGHTA and CDR2 FQGTGA. In nucleotides, the CDR3 is TGTGCCAGCAGCTACCGACCGGGTAACACTGAAGCTTTCTTT. The encoded protein is CASSYRPGNTEAFF.

The gene calls are TRBV4-1 and TRBJ2-5; D might be TRBD1 or TRBD2, each matching 6 bases. With 4 bases removed from V and 4 bases from J, the gap between germline ends came to 16 bases. The CDR3 length is 15 residues. Germline V gene data show CDR1 as MGHRA and CDR2 as YSYEKL. The CDR3: CASSRQQGGGETQYF. CDR3 bases: TGCGCCAGCAGCCGACAACAGGGAGGTGGAGAGACCCAGTACTTC.

V gene TRBV11-3 combines with J gene TRBJ1-5, with D perhaps TRBD1 (5 bases). V gave up 4 bases and J gave up 4 bases, with 17 bases separating them. Germline CDR1 is SGHNT and CDR2 is YENEEA. The length of the CDR3 is 16 residues. CDR3 sequence reads: CASSSPLDRANQPQHF. The CDR3 bases are TGTGCCAGCAGCTCCCCCCTCGACAGAGCTAATCAGCCCCAGCATTTT.

This chain links TRBV18 with TRBJ1-4; D gene unclear. Germline CDR1 is KGHSH and CDR2 is LQKENI. This CDR3 is 14 amino acids long. V lost 2 bases and J lost 0, with 4 bases in between. The CDR3: CASSPGTTNEKLFF. The CDR3 nucleotides read TGTGCCAGCTCACCAGGGACAACTAATGAAAAACTGTTTTTT.

The chain recombines TRBV11-2 with TRBJ2-3; D not resolved. The germline gives CDR1 SGHAT, CDR2 FQNNGV. CDR3 length equals 14 residues. V lost 4 bases to trimming and J lost 2 bases, with 10 bases between them. Written as DNA, the CDR3 is TGTGCCAGCAGCTACTTACTATACACAGATACGCAGTATTTT. Translated: CASSYLLYTDTQYF.

The V gene is TRBV2, the J gene TRBJ1-1; a possible D gene is TRBD1 (5 bases). There are 14 residues in the CDR3. CDR1 is SNHLY and CDR2 is FYNNEI in the germline V gene. V was shortened by 6 bases and J by 1 base, with 12 bases between the two germline ends. CDR3 loop: CASRPRGENTEAFF. The DNA for the CDR3 is TGTGCCAGCAGACCCCGGGGGGAGAACACTGAAGCTTTCTTT. Using reference TRBV2 and TRBJ1-1 for the parts outside the CDR3, the full variable domain is EPEVTQTPSHQVTQMGQEVILRCVPISNHLYFYWYRQILGQKVEFLVSFYNNEISEKSEIFDDQFSVERPDGSNFTLKIRSTKLEDSAMYFCASRPRGENTEAFFGQGTRLTVV.

This clone was seen once. The chain has TRBV6-6 and TRBJ2-2, with D perhaps TRBD1 (5 bases). Trimming cost V 6 bases and J 1 base, with 15 bases left between them. Per the germline V gene, CDR1 is MNHNY and CDR2 is SVGAGI (reference sequence). CDR3 size: 16 residues. CDR3 protein: CASRQPGQGNTGELFF. CDR3 nucleotides: TGTGCCAGCAGGCAACCAGGGCAGGGGAACACCGGGGAGCTGTTTTTT.

This clone showed up many times. This same CDR3 is encoded by further DNA sequences in the sample. The V gene is TRBV10-1, the J gene TRBJ2-3; no clear D. Trimming took 4 bases from V and 6 from J, leaving 5 bases between them. Germline V gene sequence: CDR1 WNHNN, CDR2 SYGVQD (reference sequence). CDR3 length: 11 residues. The CDR3 region is CASSGSDTQYF. In DNA form, the CDR3 reads TGCGCCAGCAGTGGGAGCGATACGCAGTATTTT.

This rearrangement joins TRBV20-1 to TRBJ2-3, with D uncertain. There are 11 residues in the CDR3. The germline gives CDR1 DFQATT, CDR2 SNEGSKA (reference sequence). The V end was cut by 6 bases, the J end by 4 bases, with 8 bases between. CDR3 bases: TGCAGTGCGGAGCACTCAGATACGCAGTATTTT. Amino acids: CSAEHSDTQYF.

In its sample, this clone was seen a few times. CDR3 nucleotides: TGTGCCTACCTCGCCGGGATGAACACTGAAGCTTTCTTT. This codes for CAYLAGMNTEAFF. The rearrangement joins TRBV30 to TRBJ1-1; no clear D gene. The ends were cut back, 7 bases at V and 0 bases at J, with 12 bases in the middle. The CDR3 spans 13 residues. Per germline, CDR1 GTSNPN and CDR2 SVGIG (reference sequence).

The chain couples TRBV11-1 to TRBJ2-3; the D is unclear. The length of the CDR3 is 16 residues. Trimming removed 2 bases from V and 5 bases from J, with 17 bases in between. Germline CDR1 SGHAT, CDR2 FQDESV (reference sequence). The CDR3 DNA is TGTGCCAGCAGCTTAAGGGCGCCAGGACGAAAAGATACGCAGTATTTT. Translation gives CASSLRAPGRKDTQYF.

The chain links TRBV4-2 to TRBJ1-4, with no clear D. Germline-derived CDR1 and CDR2 are LGHNA and YNFKEQ. V lost 1 base and J lost 7, with 16 bases in between. The CDR3 is 16 amino acids. The CDR3 reads CASSQVAGEAGEKLFF. The CDR3 nucleotides read TGTGCCAGCAGCCAAGTAGCAGGCGAGGCGGGTGAAAAACTGTTTTTT.

The chain has TRBV4-3 and TRBJ2-7, with TRBD1 as a possible D gene (6 bases). Germline assignment: CDR1 LGHNA and CDR2 YSLEER. The CDR3 length is 15 residues. V was clipped by 4 bases and J by 3 bases, with 16 bases between them. DNA for the CDR3: TGCGCCAGCAGCCGAAGCCAGGGGAATCTCTACGAGCAGTACTTC. Encoded protein: CASSRSQGNLYEQYF.

This chain connects TRBV9 to TRBJ2-1; D perhaps matches TRBD1 (5 bases). With 0 bases removed from V and 7 bases from J, the gap between germline ends came to 14 bases. The CDR3 runs 15 residues. The germline V gene encodes CDR1 SGDLS and CDR2 YYNGEE. The CDR3 spells CASSVAQGRVNEQFF. The CDR3 coding sequence is TGTGCCAGCAGCGTAGCCCAGGGCAGGGTGAATGAGCAGTTCTTC.